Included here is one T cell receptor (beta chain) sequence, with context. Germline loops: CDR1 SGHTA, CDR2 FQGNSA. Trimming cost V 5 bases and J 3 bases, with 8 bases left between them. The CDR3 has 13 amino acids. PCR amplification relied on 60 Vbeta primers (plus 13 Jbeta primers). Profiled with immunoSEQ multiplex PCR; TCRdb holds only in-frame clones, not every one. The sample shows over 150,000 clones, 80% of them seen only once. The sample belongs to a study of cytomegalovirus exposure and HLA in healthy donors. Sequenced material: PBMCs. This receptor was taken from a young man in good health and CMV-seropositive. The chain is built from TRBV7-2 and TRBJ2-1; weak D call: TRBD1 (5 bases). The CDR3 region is CASSETVYNEQFF. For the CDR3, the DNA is TGTGCCAGCAGCGAGACAGTCTACAATGAGCAGTTCTTC. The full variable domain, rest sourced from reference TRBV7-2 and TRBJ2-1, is GAGVSQSPSNKVTEKGKDVELRCDPISGHTALYWYRQSLGQGLEFLIYFQGNSAPDKSGLPSDRFSAERTGGSVSTLTIQRTQQEDSAVYLCASSETVYNEQFFGPGTRLTVL.